These 19 T cell receptor beta chains were all obtained from the same sample, sequenced in a study of blood T cell dynamics during melanoma immunotherapy. Indicated time point: week 3, after first cycle of checkpoint inhibitor. TCRdb's copy holds only in-frame clones and misses some; the assay was immunoSEQ multiplex PCR. The sample includes approximately 28,000 clones, 65% to 85% of them seen just once. The sample here was blood, taken from a patient treated with checkpoint blockade. The origin of the receptors is a human donor with melanoma.

The chain employs TRBV29-1 and TRBJ2-5; D is unresolved. In germline, CDR1 is SQVTM, CDR2 ANQGSEA. Trimming pared 7 bases from V and 5 bases from J, leaving 20 bases between. CDR3 length: 14 residues. CDR3 in DNA: TGCAGCGCGGACCCAAGTGGCCGACGGGAGACCCAGTACTTC. Residues: CSADPSGRRETQYF.

The chain has TRBV5-6 and TRBJ2-7; the match to TRBD1 covers 9 bases. The V and J ends lost 4 bases and 4 bases, in that order; junction bases with no gene match: 6. This CDR3 is built from 14 residues. Germline V gives CDR1 SGHDT, CDR2 YYEEEE. CDR3 in DNA: TGTGCCAGCAGCCCGGGACAGGGTGGATACGAGCAGTACTTC. It translates to CASSPGQGGYEQYF.

The J gene is TRBJ2-7, the V gene TRBV11-1, with 7 nucleotides matching TRBD2. Germline V gene sequence: CDR1 SGHAT, CDR2 FQDESV (reference sequence). V shed 1 base, J shed 4 bases, and the junction held 7 bases outside the gene matches. This CDR3 is 15 amino acids long. CDR3 nucleotides: TGTGCCAGCAGCTTAGATAACCTCGGGGGGTACGAGCAGTACTTC. It yields the protein CASSLDNLGGYEQYF.

Only one count was recorded for this clone. CDR3 bases: TGCGCCAGCAGCCATGGCGGGGGGGTCCAGCCCCAGCATTTT. It is translated as CASSHGGGVQPQHF. V is TRBV4-1 and J is TRBJ1-5; TRBD1 is a possible D gene (5 bases). With 3 bases removed from V and 7 bases from J, the gap between germline ends came to 13 bases. Germline-derived CDR1 and CDR2 are MGHRA and YSYEKL. The CDR3 loop spans 14 amino acids.

The chain employs TRBV11-3 and TRBJ2-5, with 10 bases identical to TRBD2. With 4 bases clipped from V and 2 bases from J, the junction kept 13 bases outside the gene matches. Germline V gene sequence: CDR1 SGHNT, CDR2 YENEEA. The CDR3 is made up of 18 amino acids. CDR3 loop: CASSSIHPSGGQQETQYF. CDR3 in DNA: TGTGCCAGCAGCTCCATCCACCCTAGCGGGGGCCAACAAGAGACCCAGTACTTC.

CDR3 sequence: CASSESGEADGYTF. CDR3 DNA sequence: TGTGCCAGCAGTGAATCGGGGGAAGCGGATGGCTACACCTTC. V and J are TRBV6-1 and TRBJ1-2; D is perhaps TRBD1 (5 bases). The CDR3 sequence is 14 residues long. The germline V gene has CDR1 MNHNS and CDR2 SASEGT. V lost 2 bases to trimming and J lost 6 bases, with 13 bases between them.

V usage is TRBV28 and J usage is TRBJ2-5, with 7 bases lining up with TRBD2. V dropped 5 bases and J dropped 3; count of bases not matched to a gene: 3. This CDR3 comprises 13 residues. Germline V gene lookup returns CDR1 MDHEN and CDR2 SYDVKM. The CDR3 protein is CASSGRVKETQYF. CDR3 sequence (DNA): TGTGCCAGCAGTGGGAGGGTTAAAGAGACCCAGTACTTC.

V is TRBV4-1 and J is TRBJ2-3; D unclear. Between the trimmed V and J ends, which lost 2 bases and 2 bases, there was a span of 5 bases. The CDR3 loop spans 13 amino acids. CDR1 and CDR2 (germline): MGHRA, YSYEKL. The CDR3: CASSQHHTDTQYF. The CDR3 DNA is TGCGCCAGCAGCCAACACCACACAGATACGCAGTATTTT.

The chain is built from TRBV4-1 and TRBJ1-1; D is uncertain. The CDR3 loop spans 15 amino acids. Trimming cost V 2 bases and J 0 bases, with 10 bases left between them. Per the germline V gene, CDR1 is MGHRA and CDR2 is YSYEKL. In nucleotides, the CDR3 is TGCGCCAGCAGCCAATCCAGCACGTTGAACACTGAAGCTTTCTTT. As protein: CASSQSSTLNTEAFF.

The chain combines TRBV7-9 with TRBJ2-1, with 7 bases matching TRBD1. V lost 5 bases and J lost 4; bases outside the gene matches: 8. Germline V CDR1 and CDR2: SEHNR, FQNEAQ (reference sequence). This CDR3 is built from 15 residues. CDR3 sequence reads: CASSPGQSIYNEQFF. CDR3 sequence (DNA): TGTGCCAGCAGCCCGGGACAGAGCATTTACAATGAGCAGTTCTTC.

The rearrangement links TRBV5-4 to TRBJ2-2; D not certain. The CDR3 is made up of 14 amino acids. Germline V gene sequence: CDR1 SGHNT, CDR2 YYREEE (reference sequence). Trimming took 0 bases from V and 3 from J, leaving 6 bases between them. The CDR3 region has the DNA TGTGCCAGCAGCTTGGATGGGTACACCGGGGAGCTGTTTTTT. Protein product: CASSLDGYTGELFF. Full variable domain (rest looked up from reference TRBV5-4 and TRBJ2-2): ETGVTQSPTHLIKTRGQQVTLRCSSQSGHNTVSWYQQALGQGPQFIFQYYREEENGRGNFPPRFSGLQFPNYSSELNVNALELDDSALYLCASSLDGYTGELFFGEGSRLTVL.

The chain joins TRBV15 to TRBJ2-1; 7 bases align to TRBD2. V lost 0 bases and J lost 4; bases outside the gene matches: 3. Germline-derived CDR1 and CDR2 are LNHNV and YYDKDF (reference sequence). The CDR3 is made up of 15 amino acids. CDR3 nucleotides: TGTGCCACCAGCAGAGATGTCGGGGGGTACAATGAGCAGTTCTTC. Protein sequence: CATSRDVGGYNEQFF.

This chain connects TRBV28 to TRBJ1-4, with TRBD1 identical over 8 bases. CDR1 and CDR2 from the germline V gene are MDHEN and SYDVKM. This CDR3 region has 15 residues. The V and J ends lost 4 bases and 4 bases, in that order; junction bases with no gene match: 5. CDR3 in amino acids: CASSSRTGRNEKLFF. The DNA for the CDR3 is TGTGCCAGCAGTTCTCGGACAGGGCGTAATGAAAAACTGTTTTTT.

As to this clone: Other DNA sequences within the sample encode an identical CDR3. This rearrangement joins TRBV2 to TRBJ2-7; TRBD1 aligns across 8 bases. The CDR3 has 14 amino acids. Germline CDR1 reads SNHLY; CDR2 reads FYNNEI. V gave up 3 bases and J gave up 2 bases; unmatched junction bases: 3. The CDR3 loop reads CASSDRTGTYEQYF. The CDR3 bases are TGTGCCAGCAGTGATCGGACAGGGACCTACGAGCAGTACTTC.

The chain carries TRBV7-8 and TRBJ2-5; 10 bases are shared with TRBD2. The CDR3 length is 16 residues. Trimming cost V 1 base and J 2 bases; bases outside gene matches: 4. Germline lookup yields CDR1 SGHVS and CDR2 FQNEAQ. The DNA of the CDR3 is TGTGCCAGCAGCTTAGGTTTAGCGGGAGGACAAGAGACCCAGTACTTC. It encodes CASSLGLAGGQETQYF.

V and J are TRBV5-1 and TRBJ2-1; 10 nucleotides align to TRBD1. In germline, CDR1 is SGHRS, CDR2 YFSETQ. This CDR3 is 16 amino acids long. V shed 4 bases, J shed 5 bases, and the junction held 9 bases outside the gene matches. CDR3 protein: CASSTGGTGVHNEQFF. The CDR3 nucleotides are TGCGCCAGCAGCACTGGAGGGACAGGGGTCCACAATGAGCAGTTCTTC.

This clone came up once. This sequence joins TRBV5-6 and TRBJ1-1; the D gene is possibly TRBD1 (6 bases). In germline, CDR1 is SGHDT, CDR2 YYEEEE. CDR3 size: 15 residues. V was clipped by 0 bases and J by 6 bases, with 15 bases between them. The CDR3 loop reads CASSLVGGRGAEAFF. The DNA of the CDR3 is TGTGCCAGCAGCTTGGTGGGGGGCAGGGGCGCTGAAGCTTTCTTT. Based on the CDR3 plus reference TRBV5-6 and TRBJ1-1, the full variable domain is DAGVTQSPTHLIKTRGQQVTLRCSPKSGHDTVSWYQQALGQGPQFIFQYYEEEERQRGNFPDRFSGHQFPNYSSELNVNALLLGDSALYLCASSLVGGRGAEAFFGQGTRLTVV.

The rearrangement links TRBV7-2 to TRBJ2-7, with D perhaps TRBD1 (5 bases). Between the trimmed V and J ends, which lost 6 bases and 3 bases, there was a span of 12 bases. This CDR3 is built from 13 residues. The germline V gene has CDR1 SGHTA and CDR2 FQGNSA. DNA of the CDR3: TGTGCCAGCAGTCCCCCGACAGACTACGAGCAGTACTTC. This translates into CASSPPTDYEQYF.

The genes are TRBV28 and TRBJ1-1, with a tentative D call TRBD1 (5 bases). This CDR3 comprises 13 residues. Trimming stripped 5 bases from V and 3 bases from J, with 10 bases between. Germline V CDR1 and CDR2: MDHEN, SYDVKM. In DNA, the CDR3 is TGTGCCAGCAGTGCTGCAGGGCACACTGAAGCTTTCTTT. It yields the protein CASSAAGHTEAFF.